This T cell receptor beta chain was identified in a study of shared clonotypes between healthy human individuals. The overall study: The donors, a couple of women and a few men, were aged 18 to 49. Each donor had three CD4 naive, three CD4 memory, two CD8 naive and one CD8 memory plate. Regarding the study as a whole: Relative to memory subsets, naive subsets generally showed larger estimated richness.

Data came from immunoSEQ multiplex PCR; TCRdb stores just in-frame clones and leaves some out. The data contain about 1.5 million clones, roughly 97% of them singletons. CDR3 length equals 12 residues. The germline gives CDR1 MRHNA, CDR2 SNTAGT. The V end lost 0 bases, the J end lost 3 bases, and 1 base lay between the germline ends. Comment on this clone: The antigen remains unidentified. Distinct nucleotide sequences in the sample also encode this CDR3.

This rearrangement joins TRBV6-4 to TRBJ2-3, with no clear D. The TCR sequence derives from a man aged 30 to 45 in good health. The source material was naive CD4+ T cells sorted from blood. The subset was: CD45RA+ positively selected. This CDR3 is CASSDSTDTQYF. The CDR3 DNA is TGTGCCAGCAGTGACTCGACAGATACGCAGTATTTT.